Following are 9 T cell receptor beta chains from one sample sequenced in a study of T cells of healthy individuals. TCRdb called the 5' RACE reads again in MiXCR, with one record for every CDR3 protein. Altogether about 82,000 distinct CDR3 sequences are present, around 5.1% being singletons, with the ten largest covering about 7.5%. The receptors were gathered from a female donor in good health.

The sample holds many counts of this clonotype. J is TRBJ2-7 and V is TRBV27; D tentatively fits TRBD1 or TRBD2 (5 bases each). Between the trimmed V and J ends, which lost 5 bases and 2 bases, there was a span of 10 bases. This CDR3 is 13 amino acids long. Germline CDR1 and CDR2: MNHEY and SMNVEV (reference sequence). The chain's CDR3 is CASSRDRAYEQYF. DNA for the CDR3: TGTGCCAGCAGTCGGGACCGCGCCTACGAGCAGTACTTC.

This clonotype came up many times. This chain uses TRBV12-3 or TRBV12-4 with TRBJ1-1; D unresolved. Trimming shortened V by 2 bases and J by 0 bases, and 10 bases separated the two germline ends. The CDR3 has 15 amino acids. The DNA of the CDR3 is TGTGCCAGCAGTTTACAAGGAGTTATGAACACTGAAGCTTTCTTT. As protein: CASSLQGVMNTEAFF.

This clonotype was counted many times. The chain uses TRBV4-3 and TRBJ1-1, with 8 bases aligning to TRBD1. There are 17 residues in the CDR3. The V segment lost 2 bases and the J segment 1 base; nucleotides outside the gene matches: 9. Germline CDR1 and CDR2: LGHNA and YSLEER. The CDR3: CASSQLPAGTGNTEAFF. DNA for the CDR3: TGCGCCAGCAGCCAACTTCCCGCCGGGACAGGGAACACTGAAGCTTTCTTT.

This clonotype was picked up a small number of times. This chain joins TRBV6-5 and TRBJ1-1; D is possibly TRBD1 (5 bases). V was trimmed by 6 bases and J by 1 base, leaving 18 bases between them. This CDR3 contains 16 residues. Germline CDR1 MNHEY, CDR2 SVGAGI. The DNA of the CDR3 is TGTGCCAGCAGGACGGGGACGGCCAACGAGAACACTGAAGCTTTCTTT. Translating it yields CASRTGTANENTEAFF.

J is TRBJ2-2 and V is TRBV7-8; 13 nucleotides line up with TRBD2. The CDR3 has 17 residues. Looked up from germline, CDR1 is SGHVS and CDR2 is FQNEAQ. V trimming: 5 bases; J trimming: 1 base; junction bases outside the gene matches: 4. Here the CDR3 reads CASSPRTSGRNTGELFF. Written as DNA, the CDR3 is TGTGCCAGCAGCCCACGGACTAGCGGGAGGAACACCGGGGAGCTGTTTTTT.

The table lists this clonotype with a few counts. The chain links TRBV7-9 to TRBJ2-7; 8 bases match TRBD1. With V trimmed by 4 bases and J by 4 bases, 6 bases remained unmatched. The CDR3 consists of 14 residues. Looked up from germline, CDR1 is SEHNR and CDR2 is FQNEAQ (reference sequence). The CDR3 DNA is TGTGCCAGCAGCTCCCCCGGGACAGGTTACGAGCAGTACTTC. The encoded protein is CASSSPGTGYEQYF.

V usage is TRBV14 and J usage is TRBJ2-2; 9 bases agree with TRBD1. Germline V gene lookup returns CDR1 SGHDN and CDR2 FVKESK. The CDR3 runs to 15 residues. Trimming cost V 4 bases and J 3 bases; bases outside gene matches: 3. This CDR3 is CASSRDREDTGELFF. The CDR3 DNA follows: TGTGCCAGCAGCCGGGACAGGGAAGACACCGGGGAGCTGTTTTTT.

This clonotype was picked up a small number of times. The V call is TRBV4-2, the J call TRBJ1-5; D unresolved. Germline V gives CDR1 LGHNA, CDR2 YNFKEQ. The CDR3 runs to 18 residues. V was clipped by 1 base and J by 2 bases, with 18 bases between them. CDR3 DNA: TGTGCCAGCAGCCAAGCCTGGAGGTCTTCACAAGGCAATCAGCCCCAGCATTTT. Residues: CASSQAWRSSQGNQPQHF.

Ten or more counts support this clonotype. The rearrangement uses TRBV5-1 and TRBJ2-5, with a tentative D call TRBD2 (5 bases). CDR1 and CDR2 from the germline V gene are SGHRS and YFSETQ. This CDR3 contains 15 residues. V lost 0 bases and J 4 bases, leaving 13 bases between the germline ends. CDR3 in amino acids: CASSLGTSRGETQYF. CDR3 sequence (DNA): TGCGCCAGCAGCTTGGGGACCTCCCGGGGAGAGACCCAGTACTTC.